This is a list of T cell receptor beta chains from one sample in a study of low-dose radiotherapy and immunotherapy resistance in tumors. Each CDR3 protein gets one entry after TCRdb re-called the reads with MiXCR. The sample consists of around 90,000 distinct CDR3 sequences, 15% to 20% of them appearing once. Sequencing used PBMCs, obtained before treatment. These receptors were obtained from a male donor with prostate cancer. The CDR3 runs from the conserved cysteine through the conserved F or W. The order of the fields is V gene, D gene, J gene, clone size, CDR3 protein, CDR3 DNA. A D gene is named only where the DNA matches it firmly. The size field is filled for only some rows; it gives once, few, many or a size class.

v_gene: TRBV9; d_gene: NA; j_gene: TRBJ1-1; abundance: many; CDR3aa: CASSVVLSGSTEAFF; CDR3nt: TGTGCCAGCAGCGTAGTTTTATCGGGGAGCACTGAAGCTTTCTTT
v_gene: TRBV3-1; d_gene: NA; j_gene: TRBJ2-5; abundance: many; CDR3aa: CASSQDWQRQETQYF; CDR3nt: TGTGCCAGCAGCCAAGATTGGCAGCGCCAAGAGACCCAGTACTTC
v_gene: TRBV6-5; d_gene: NA; j_gene: TRBJ1-5; abundance: many; CDR3aa: CASSPTFTPGNQPQHF; CDR3nt: TGTGCCAGCAGTCCTACTTTCACTCCGGGCAATCAGCCCCAGCATTTT
v_gene: TRBV6-1; d_gene: TRBD1; j_gene: TRBJ2-7; abundance: many; CDR3aa: CASLTGGQGRDEQYF; CDR3nt: TGTGCCAGCTTAACAGGGGGACAGGGGAGAGACGAGCAGTACTTC
v_gene: TRBV10-3; d_gene: TRBD2; j_gene: TRBJ2-2; abundance: many; CDR3aa: CAIMSSGRANTGELFF; CDR3nt: TGTGCCATCATGAGCAGCGGGAGGGCGAACACCGGGGAGCTGTTTTTT
v_gene: TRBV2; d_gene: TRBD2; j_gene: TRBJ2-1; abundance: NA; CDR3aa: CASRRTSGISNEQFF; CDR3nt: TGTGCCAGCAGACGAACTAGCGGGATTTCCAATGAGCAGTTCTTC
v_gene: TRBV6-2/TRBV6-3; d_gene: NA; j_gene: TRBJ2-7; abundance: many; CDR3aa: CASSPLISGTGSYEQYF; CDR3nt: TGTGCCAGCAGTCCTCTAATTTCCGGGACTGGCTCCTACGAGCAGTACTTC
v_gene: TRBV20-1; d_gene: NA; j_gene: TRBJ2-7; abundance: few; CDR3aa: CSARRPWQGTYEQYF; CDR3nt: TGCAGTGCTAGACGCCCCTGGCAGGGGACGTACGAGCAGTACTTC
v_gene: TRBV5-1; d_gene: NA; j_gene: TRBJ1-2; abundance: many; CDR3aa: CASSGGGLGLDYGYTF; CDR3nt: TGCGCCAGCAGCGGAGGGGGGTTGGGGCTGGACTATGGCTACACCTTC
v_gene: TRBV4-2; d_gene: TRBD2; j_gene: TRBJ2-1; abundance: many; CDR3aa: CASSQQHSGGADEQFF; CDR3nt: TGTGCCAGCAGCCAACAACATAGCGGGGGGGCGGATGAGCAGTTCTTC
v_gene: TRBV30; d_gene: TRBD1; j_gene: TRBJ2-1; abundance: many; CDR3aa: CAWSLGTGIYNEQFF; CDR3nt: TGTGCCTGGAGCCTCGGGACAGGAATCTACAATGAGCAGTTCTTC
v_gene: TRBV4-3; d_gene: TRBD1; j_gene: TRBJ2-1; abundance: many; CDR3aa: CASSKQGGRYNEQFF; CDR3nt: TGCGCCAGCAGCAAACAGGGGGGAAGGTACAATGAGCAGTTCTTC
v_gene: TRBV4-3; d_gene: NA; j_gene: TRBJ2-2; abundance: many; CDR3aa: CASSQDRGIESGELFF; CDR3nt: TGCGCCAGCAGCCAAGATAGGGGCATAGAATCCGGGGAGCTGTTTTTT
v_gene: TRBV12-3/TRBV12-4; d_gene: TRBD1; j_gene: TRBJ1-2; abundance: many; CDR3aa: CASRDRGDYGYTF; CDR3nt: TGTGCCAGCCGGGACAGGGGTGACTATGGCTACACCTTC
v_gene: TRBV5-1; d_gene: NA; j_gene: TRBJ1-1; abundance: many; CDR3aa: CASSLGWTEAFF; CDR3nt: TGCGCCAGCAGCTTGGGGTGGACTGAAGCTTTCTTT
v_gene: TRBV19; d_gene: TRBD1; j_gene: TRBJ1-6; abundance: NA; CDR3aa: CASSPGTGRSPLHF; CDR3nt: TGTGCCAGTAGTCCAGGGACAGGGAGGTCACCCCTCCACTTT
v_gene: TRBV19; d_gene: TRBD2; j_gene: TRBJ2-1; abundance: many; CDR3aa: CASSQGQTTSGGPYNEQFF; CDR3nt: TGTGCCAGTAGTCAGGGACAGACAACTAGCGGGGGGCCCTACAATGAGCAGTTCTTC
v_gene: TRBV12-3/TRBV12-4; d_gene: NA; j_gene: TRBJ2-3; abundance: many; CDR3aa: CASSRSSRDTDTQYF; CDR3nt: TGTGCCAGCAGCCGTTCTTCAAGGGACACAGATACGCAGTATTTT
v_gene: TRBV7-2; d_gene: NA; j_gene: TRBJ2-7; abundance: NA; CDR3aa: CASSLDAYLYEQYF; CDR3nt: TGTGCCAGCAGCTTAGATGCATACCTCTACGAGCAGTACTTC
v_gene: TRBV6-1; d_gene: NA; j_gene: TRBJ1-2; abundance: many; CDR3aa: CASSDTRNPNYGYTF; CDR3nt: TGTGCCAGCAGTGATACACGCAATCCTAACTATGGCTACACCTTC
v_gene: TRBV29-1; d_gene: TRBD2; j_gene: TRBJ2-1; abundance: many; CDR3aa: CSADQGGPGEQFF; CDR3nt: TGCAGCGCCGACCAGGGAGGGCCGGGTGAGCAGTTCTTC
v_gene: TRBV19; d_gene: NA; j_gene: TRBJ1-1; abundance: NA; CDR3aa: CASKPGHLAEAFF; CDR3nt: TGTGCCAGTAAGCCGGGCCACTTGGCTGAAGCTTTCTTT
v_gene: TRBV5-4; d_gene: NA; j_gene: TRBJ2-2; abundance: NA; CDR3aa: CASQGNTGELFF; CDR3nt: TGTGCCTCACAGGGTAACACCGGGGAGCTGTTTTTT
v_gene: TRBV24-1; d_gene: TRBD2; j_gene: TRBJ2-2; abundance: many; CDR3aa: CATSDLAGTNTGELFF; CDR3nt: TGTGCCACCAGTGATTTAGCGGGGACGAACACCGGGGAGCTGTTTTTT
v_gene: TRBV6-1; d_gene: NA; j_gene: TRBJ2-7; abundance: medium-sized; CDR3aa: CASSEDWELGRVGYF; CDR3nt: TGTGCCAGCAGTGAAGATTGGGAGTTGGGACGTGTGGGGTACTTC
v_gene: TRBV2; d_gene: NA; j_gene: TRBJ2-7; abundance: many; CDR3aa: CASRDNSHEQYF; CDR3nt: TGTGCCAGCAGGGACAATTCCCACGAGCAGTACTTC
v_gene: TRBV4-2; d_gene: NA; j_gene: TRBJ2-7; abundance: many; CDR3aa: CASSQVGRNEQYF; CDR3nt: TGTGCCAGCAGCCAAGTCGGTAGGAACGAGCAGTACTTC
v_gene: TRBV9; d_gene: NA; j_gene: TRBJ1-3; abundance: many; CDR3aa: CASSLLQEAGNTIYF; CDR3nt: TGTGCCAGCAGCTTACTACAGGAGGCTGGAAACACCATATATTTT
v_gene: TRBV11-2; d_gene: NA; j_gene: TRBJ2-1; abundance: many; CDR3aa: CASSLAREYNEQFF; CDR3nt: TGTGCCAGCAGCTTAGCCAGAGAGTACAATGAGCAGTTCTTC
v_gene: TRBV5-1; d_gene: TRBD2; j_gene: TRBJ2-6; abundance: many; CDR3aa: CASSLYPAGGSSGANVLTF; CDR3nt: TGCGCCAGCAGCTTGTATCCAGCGGGAGGCTCCTCTGGGGCCAACGTCCTGACTTTC
v_gene: TRBV29-1; d_gene: NA; j_gene: TRBJ1-2; abundance: many; CDR3aa: CSVPTGLSNYGYTF; CDR3nt: TGCAGCGTTCCTACAGGGTTATCTAACTATGGCTACACCTTC
v_gene: TRBV5-1; d_gene: NA; j_gene: TRBJ2-3; abundance: NA; CDR3aa: CASSLVWGSESDTQYF; CDR3nt: TGCGCCAGCAGCTTGGTGTGGGGGTCGGAATCAGATACGCAGTATTTT
v_gene: TRBV7-6; d_gene: NA; j_gene: TRBJ2-3; abundance: many; CDR3aa: CASSSGTLPGYTQYF; CDR3nt: TGTGCCAGCAGCTCCGGGACACTACCGGGGTATACGCAGTATTTT
v_gene: TRBV7-3; d_gene: NA; j_gene: TRBJ1-3; abundance: many; CDR3aa: CASSLSSGNTIYF; CDR3nt: TGTGCCAGCAGCTTAAGTTCTGGAAACACCATATATTTT
v_gene: TRBV29-1; d_gene: NA; j_gene: TRBJ2-5; abundance: once; CDR3aa: CSEQGGETQYF; CDR3nt: TGCAGCGAACAGGGGGGGGAGACCCAGTACTTC
v_gene: TRBV19; d_gene: NA; j_gene: TRBJ1-5; abundance: NA; CDR3aa: CASSTPGRYQPQHF; CDR3nt: TGTGCCAGTAGTACCCCGGGACGATATCAGCCCCAGCATTTT
v_gene: TRBV5-1; d_gene: TRBD1; j_gene: TRBJ2-7; abundance: NA; CDR3aa: CASSLGQGPCEQYF; CDR3nt: TGCGCCAGCAGCCTGGGACAGGGGCCTTGCGAGCAGTACTTC
v_gene: TRBV6-6; d_gene: NA; j_gene: TRBJ2-7; abundance: many; CDR3aa: CASSYGRGARISYEQYF; CDR3nt: TGTGCCAGCAGTTACGGACGGGGGGCAAGAATCTCCTACGAGCAGTACTTC
v_gene: TRBV12-3/TRBV12-4; d_gene: NA; j_gene: TRBJ1-6; abundance: many; CDR3aa: CASSFSTGSPLHF; CDR3nt: TGTGCCAGCAGTTTCTCCACCGGTTCACCCCTCCACTTT
v_gene: TRBV10-3; d_gene: NA; j_gene: TRBJ1-2; abundance: many; CDR3aa: CAISGGSSQGETNYGYTF; CDR3nt: TGTGCCATCAGTGGAGGGTCGTCGCAGGGAGAGACCAACTATGGCTACACCTTC
v_gene: TRBV6-5; d_gene: TRBD1; j_gene: TRBJ1-2; abundance: many; CDR3aa: CASSYLGQGESYGYTF; CDR3nt: TGTGCCAGCAGTTACCTTGGACAGGGGGAGAGCTATGGCTACACCTTC
v_gene: TRBV6-2/TRBV6-3; d_gene: TRBD1; j_gene: TRBJ2-1; abundance: NA; CDR3aa: CATGQGRTYNEQFF; CDR3nt: TGTGCCACCGGACAGGGGCGGACCTACAATGAGCAGTTCTTC
v_gene: TRBV28; d_gene: NA; j_gene: TRBJ2-7; abundance: many; CDR3aa: CASSTAGLVNYEQYF; CDR3nt: TGTGCCAGCAGTACCGCCGGACTCGTTAACTACGAGCAGTACTTC
v_gene: TRBV9; d_gene: NA; j_gene: TRBJ2-7; abundance: many; CDR3aa: CASSGDSYGQYF; CDR3nt: TGTGCCAGCAGCGGAGACAGTTACGGGCAGTACTTC
v_gene: TRBV18; d_gene: NA; j_gene: TRBJ2-3; abundance: many; CDR3aa: CASSRAYTTDTQYF; CDR3nt: TGTGCCAGCTCACGGGCTTACACCACAGATACGCAGTATTTT
v_gene: TRBV7-2; d_gene: NA; j_gene: TRBJ2-3; abundance: few; CDR3aa: CASGDGTLVTDTQYF; CDR3nt: TGTGCCAGCGGGGATGGGACATTAGTCACAGATACGCAGTATTTT
v_gene: TRBV20-1; d_gene: NA; j_gene: TRBJ2-3; abundance: many; CDR3aa: CSARTGPSTDTQYF; CDR3nt: TGCAGTGCTAGAACAGGCCCTAGCACAGATACGCAGTATTTT
v_gene: TRBV20-1; d_gene: NA; j_gene: TRBJ1-2; abundance: many; CDR3aa: CSAVFLKGFYGYTF; CDR3nt: TGCAGTGCTGTCTTCCTTAAGGGCTTCTATGGCTACACCTTC
v_gene: TRBV3-1; d_gene: TRBD1; j_gene: TRBJ1-2; abundance: many; CDR3aa: CASSQGGTGLYGYTF; CDR3nt: TGTGCCAGCAGCCAGGGAGGGACAGGGCTATATGGCTACACCTTC
v_gene: TRBV28; d_gene: NA; j_gene: TRBJ2-3; abundance: many; CDR3aa: CASRSAGSPTDTQYF; CDR3nt: TGTGCCAGCAGGTCGGCTGGGAGCCCCACAGATACGCAGTATTTT
v_gene: TRBV3-1; d_gene: TRBD2; j_gene: TRBJ2-3; abundance: NA; CDR3aa: CASSQDAGVTDTQYF; CDR3nt: TGTGCCAGCAGCCAAGATGCGGGGGTGACAGATACGCAGTATTTT
v_gene: TRBV18; d_gene: TRBD1; j_gene: TRBJ1-1; abundance: many; CDR3aa: CASSATGNMNTEAFF; CDR3nt: TGTGCCAGCTCAGCGACAGGGAACATGAACACTGAAGCTTTCTTT